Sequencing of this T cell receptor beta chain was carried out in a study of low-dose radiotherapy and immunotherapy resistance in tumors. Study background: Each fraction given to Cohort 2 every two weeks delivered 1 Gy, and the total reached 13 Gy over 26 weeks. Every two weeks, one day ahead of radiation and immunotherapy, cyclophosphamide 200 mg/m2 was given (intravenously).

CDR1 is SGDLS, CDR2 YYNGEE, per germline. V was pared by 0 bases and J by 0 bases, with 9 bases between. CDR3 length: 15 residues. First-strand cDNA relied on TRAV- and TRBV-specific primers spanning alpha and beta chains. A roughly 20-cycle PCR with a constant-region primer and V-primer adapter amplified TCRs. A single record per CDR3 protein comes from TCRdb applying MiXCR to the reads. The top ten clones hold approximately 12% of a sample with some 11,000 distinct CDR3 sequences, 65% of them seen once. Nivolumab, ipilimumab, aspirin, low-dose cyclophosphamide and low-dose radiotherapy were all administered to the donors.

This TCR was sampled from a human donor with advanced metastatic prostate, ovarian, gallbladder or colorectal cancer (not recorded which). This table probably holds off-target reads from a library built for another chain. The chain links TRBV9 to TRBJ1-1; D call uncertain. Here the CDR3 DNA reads TGTGCCAGCAGCGTAGGTGGAGGACTGAACACTGAAGCTTTCTTT. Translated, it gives CASSVGGGLNTEAFF.